This TCR beta chain was profiled in a study of human T cells and chemical hapten exposure. General study points: No alteration of TCRs above 1 in 1000 frequency was seen with DPC sensitization.

Using its own MiXCR run on the RACE reads, TCRdb lists one record per CDR3 protein. The sample shows some 100,000 distinct CDR3 sequences, roughly a tenth of them seen only once. Time point indicated: patch test 2, 6 weeks after DPC sensitization. Treatment given: therapeutic diphenylcyclopropenone sensitization with weekly scalp DPC. About this clonotype itself: Its target is not known.

The germline V gene encodes CDR1 DFQATT and CDR2 SNEGSKA (reference sequence). The germline V and J ends were trimmed by 3 bases and 2 bases, with 16 bases remaining between them. This CDR3 is 15 amino acids long. The clonotype was recovered from a woman in her thirties or forties with alopecia areata. Some clones in this sample may be carry-over from other donors' samples. The source material was whole blood, sampled in connection with sensitization to the hapten diphenylcyclopropenone (DPC). The rearrangement joins TRBV20-1 to TRBJ1-2; TRBD1 is a possible D gene (5 bases). CDR3: CSARKAGLRNYGYTF. In DNA form, the CDR3 reads TGCAGTGCTAGGAAGGCAGGGCTAAGAAACTATGGCTACACCTTC.